The clone carrying this T cell receptor beta chain was detected many times. TCRdb reanalysed the 5' RACE reads using MiXCR and keeps one entry per CDR3 protein. The table includes 70,000 to 95,000 distinct CDR3 sequences, less than 15% detected once. The CDR3 consists of 16 residues. CDR1 KGHSH and CDR2 LQKENI come from the germline V gene. Trimming left V 0 bases short and J 5 bases short, with 16 bases between. The time point denotes: longitudinal time-point 2. These data come from a study of neurological immune-mediated disorders. The source material was PBMCs. This sequence originates from a female donor with HTLV-1-associated myelopathy (HAM/TSP). V is TRBV18 and J is TRBJ2-5, with D possibly matching TRBD1 (5 bases). CDR3 loop: CASSPPRTGGGETQYF. The CDR3 DNA reads as TGTGCCAGCTCACCACCACGAACAGGCGGTGGGGAGACCCAGTACTTC.